The present entry profiles one T cell receptor (beta chain) with its context. Per the study methods: Reference gene primer amplification yielded estimated nucleated cell counts. The table came from immunoSEQ multiplex PCR; TCRdb's copy has only in-frame clones and leaves some out. V, J and clone size are those of that table, while D and trimming were read from the DNA. The data show about 260,000 clones, with more than 70% seen just once and over 2% held by the top ten. The data were taken from a study of blood T cell repertoires in COVID-19. Overall study: T cells, B-cell-depleted T cells, or PBMCs provided the cDNA or gDNA that served as material.

What was sequenced was peripheral blood. This TCR derives from a woman aged 45-65 years with acute or convalescent COVID-19.

The CDR3 bases are TGTGCCAGCAGTTATCAGGTAGCCTACGAGCAGTACTTC. This gives the protein CASSYQVAYEQYF. The J gene is TRBJ2-7, the V gene TRBV28; unclear D gene. The CDR3 is 13 residues long. The V and J ends lost 4 bases and 2 bases respectively, with 9 bases between them. Germline assignment: CDR1 MDHEN and CDR2 SYDVKM.